Sequencing of this T cell receptor (beta chain) was carried out in a study of T cell repertoires in cytomegalovirus infection. Overall study results and limits: HLA-C-restricted CMV-specific TCR beta clonotypes were dominant in the ex vivo response.

The sample holds a few counts of this clonotype. The target antigen is unknown. TCRdb used MiXCR to reprocess the reads, holding one entry per CDR3 protein. Here the sample spans more than 400,000 distinct CDR3 sequences, more than 20% being singletons. This CDR3 is built from 17 residues. J was trimmed by 3 bases and V by 5 bases; bases with no gene match: 15. Germline V gene lookup returns CDR1 SGHAT and CDR2 FQNNGV. Sequenced input: PBMCs. This clonotype originated in a human donor in good health (CMV status not recorded). Some clones in this sample may be carry-over from other donors' samples. The chain uses TRBV11-2 and TRBJ2-5; TRBD2 aligns across 7 bases. The CDR3 protein is CASSAEPIRTRKETQYF. In nucleotides, the CDR3 is TGTGCCAGCAGCGCAGAACCTATACGGACTAGAAAAGAGACCCAGTACTTC.